This T cell receptor (beta chain) was sequenced for a study of CD8 T cells in ankylosing spondylitis. Study-level findings and limits: Reactive arthritis synovial fluid and blood were previously reported to contain some motif variants. CD8+ cells made up the disease-linked clones, which were relatively rare in peripheral blood. Reportedly, significant enrichment of disease-linked clones occurred in matched ankylosing spondylitis synovial fluid. Seemingly characteristic of ankylosing spondylitis blood was a TCR beta motif consisting of about 8 highly homologous variants.

Molecular-barcoded quantitative 5'-RACE produced these TCR beta libraries. MiXCR, run by TCRdb on the 5' RACE reads, gives a single entry per CDR3 protein. The sample contains under 950,000 distinct CDR3 sequences, roughly 19% of which appear only once. This clonotype was observed many times. Its antigen is not known. Input material: blood, either unsorted or a sorted T cell fraction (not recorded which). This TCR was sampled from a male donor with ankylosing spondylitis.

CDR3 sequence reads: CASSMIWGHEQYF. As DNA, the CDR3 is TGTGCCAGCAGTATGATTTGGGGGCACGAGCAGTACTTC. This chain joins TRBV27 and TRBJ2-7, with a weak D call TRBD1 (6 bases). The V and J ends lost 5 bases and 5 bases respectively, with 13 bases between them. This CDR3 spans 13 amino acids. Germline CDR1 is MNHEY and CDR2 is SMNVEV (reference sequence).